These 26 T cell receptor beta chains were all obtained from the same sample, sequenced in a study of T cell responses to AZD1222 COVID-19 vaccine. Here immunoSEQ multiplex PCR was the method, and the copy in TCRdb shows in-frame clones only, minus some. The sample lists about 76,000 clones; roughly 80% were seen once. The source was peripheral blood, collected 28 days after the second dose of the MenACWY control vaccine. The receptors here all came from an adult who received the MenACWY meningococcal vaccine as a control.

The chain combines TRBV6-5 with TRBJ2-2; D ambiguous. The CDR3 has 11 residues. Germline lookup yields CDR1 MNHEY and CDR2 SVGAGI. Trimming removed 6 bases at V and 4 bases at J, with 3 bases between. The CDR3 DNA is TGTGCCAGCAGGAGCACCGGGGAGCTGTTTTTT. It specifies CASRSTGELFF.

About this clone: Other DNA sequences within the sample encode an identical CDR3. This chain connects TRBV6-5 to TRBJ1-2; 9 bases are shared with TRBD1. Per germline, CDR1 MNHEY and CDR2 SVGAGI. This CDR3 comprises 14 residues. V lost 6 bases, J lost 7 bases, and 9 bases stayed unmatched. The DNA for the CDR3 is TGTGCCAGCAGCTCCTTGACAGGGGGAGGTGGCTACACCTTC. Translating it yields CASSSLTGGGGYTF.

CDR3: CASRGTATYEQYF. In DNA form, the CDR3 reads TGTGCCAGCAGGGGGACGGCAACCTACGAGCAGTACTTC. The chain joins TRBV6-5 to TRBJ2-7; D possibly matches TRBD1 or TRBD2 (5 bases each). With 6 bases removed from V and 2 bases from J, the gap between germline ends came to 11 bases. Germline CDR1 reads MNHEY; CDR2 reads SVGAGI. The CDR3 is made up of 13 amino acids.

The chain combines TRBV30 with TRBJ2-2, with D unclear. CDR3 size: 13 residues. Germline CDR1 is GTSNPN and CDR2 is SVGIG (reference sequence). With 3 bases removed from V and 6 bases from J, the gap between germline ends came to 11 bases. The CDR3 bases are TGTGCCTGGAGCCGTACTGGGGCCGGGGAGCTGTTTTTT. It yields the protein CAWSRTGAGELFF. The variable domain in full, with the rest retrieved from reference TRBV30 and TRBJ2-2, is SQTIHQWPATLVQPVGSPLSLECTVEGTSNPNLYWYRQAAGRGLQLLFYSVGIGQISSEVPQNLSASRPQDRQFILSSKKLLLSDSGFYLCAWSRTGAGELFFGEGSRLTVL.

The chain uses TRBV21-1 and TRBJ1-5. TRBV21-1 is marked as a pseudogene. CDR3 length: 16 amino acids. CDR3 DNA sequence: TGTGCCAGCAGCAAAAGGTGGAGTGATAGCAATCAGCCCCAGCATTTT. It is translated as CASSKRWSDSNQPQHF.

V and J are TRBV5-1 and TRBJ1-2; tentative D call: TRBD1 (6 bases). In germline, CDR1 is SGHRS, CDR2 YFSETQ. This CDR3 is built from 17 residues. The germline V and J ends were trimmed by 4 bases and 1 base, with 20 bases remaining between them. CDR3 DNA sequence: TGCGCCAGCAGCCCTTCCGGGACACAAGCTTTTAACTATGGCTACACCTTC. Amino acid sequence: CASSPSGTQAFNYGYTF.

J is TRBJ1-6 and V is TRBV20-1, with D possibly TRBD1 on 5 matching bases. The CDR3 covers 13 residues. Trimming took 3 bases from V and 10 from J, leaving 13 bases between them. Germline V lookup: CDR1 DFQATT, CDR2 SNEGSKA (reference sequence). The CDR3 region has the DNA TGCAGTGCTAGTCCCCAGGGAGACTCACCCCTCCACTTT. It specifies CSASPQGDSPLHF.

As DNA, the CDR3 is TGTGCCAGCAGGGGGCCCCCTTTACACATTCAGTACTTC. Translation gives CASRGPPLHIQYF. This chain links TRBV6-5 with TRBJ2-4, with a possible D match to TRBD1 (5 bases). This CDR3 is 13 amino acids long. Between the trimmed V and J ends, which lost 6 bases and 8 bases, there was a span of 14 bases. The germline V gene has CDR1 MNHEY and CDR2 SVGAGI.

This clone was seen only a few times. V and J are TRBV7-8 and TRBJ2-1; D call uncertain. CDR1 is SGHVS and CDR2 is FQNEAQ in the germline V gene. V was pared by 5 bases and J by 6 bases, with 20 bases between. The CDR3 is 16 amino acids. The CDR3 DNA follows: TGTGCCAGCAGCCCGAGATCTAGACTGACTTTCAATGAGCAGTTCTTC. This translates into CASSPRSRLTFNEQFF. The full variable domain, in which reference TRBV7-8 and TRBJ2-1 provide the parts outside the CDR3, is GAGVSQSPRYKVAKRGQDVALRCDPISGHVSLFWYQQALGQGPEFLTYFQNEAQLDKSGLPSDRFFAERPEGSVSTLKIQRTQQEDSAVYLCASSPRSRLTFNEQFFGPGTRLTVL.

V is TRBV6-4 and J is TRBJ1-2; D not certain. The CDR3 sequence is 15 residues long. Germline assignment: CDR1 MRHNA and CDR2 SNTAGT. Trimming removed 2 bases from V and 6 bases from J, with 16 bases in between. CDR3 coding DNA: TGTGCCAGCAGTGACGGGGTTACCAAGTATAATGGCTACACCTTC. Translation: CASSDGVTKYNGYTF.

The chain employs TRBV19 and TRBJ1-5; D gene unclear. This CDR3 contains 14 residues. Germline CDR1 reads LNHDA; CDR2 reads SQIVND (reference sequence). V lost 5 bases to trimming and J lost 6 bases, with 14 bases between them. CDR3 region: CASSLIPSLQPQHF. The CDR3 nucleotides read TGTGCCAGTAGTTTGATCCCTTCCCTTCAGCCCCAGCATTTT.

The chain is built from TRBV19 and TRBJ1-6; TRBD1 matches at 11 bases. Unmatched junction bases numbered 8, after V lost 9 bases and J lost 7 bases. This CDR3 region has 15 residues. Germline lookup yields CDR1 LNHDA and CDR2 SQIVND (reference sequence). CDR3 bases: TGTGCCAGCTCACCGGGACAGGGGGAGAATTCACCCCTCCACTTT. Translation: CASSPGQGENSPLHF.

In its sample, this clone was seen a few times. The chain is built from TRBV10-3 and TRBJ1-2; 9 bases line up with TRBD1. Germline V lookup: CDR1 ENHRY, CDR2 SYGVKD. V shed 2 bases, J shed 8 bases, and the junction held 6 bases outside the gene matches. The CDR3 length is 14 residues. The CDR3 sequence is CAISEEQGAQGYTF. The CDR3 DNA follows: TGTGCCATCAGTGAGGAACAGGGGGCGCAGGGCTACACCTTC.

J is TRBJ1-1 and V is TRBV5-5, with TRBD1 as a possible D gene (6 bases). The V end was cut by 1 base, the J end by 1 base, with 14 bases between. The CDR3 has 16 amino acids. Germline V gene data show CDR1 as SGHKS and CDR2 as YYEKEE (reference sequence). The CDR3 region is CASSLSSGTQNTEAFF. In nucleotides, the CDR3 is TGTGCCAGCAGCTTGAGTTCCGGGACACAGAACACTGAAGCTTTCTTT.

The chain combines TRBV19 with TRBJ2-1; 11 bases are a match to TRBD1. This CDR3 region has 16 residues. Germline V CDR1 and CDR2: LNHDA, SQIVND (reference sequence). After removal of 3 bases from V and 3 bases from J, the junction contained 4 bases not matched to a gene. CDR3 bases: TGTGCCAGTAGTATGCTCGGGACAGGGGGCTACAATGAGCAGTTCTTC. Its translation: CASSMLGTGGYNEQFF.

The table lists this clone with a few counts. The CDR3 DNA follows: TGTGCCAGCAGCTTAGCATGGGGTATGTTCCCGAGCTCCTACAATGAGCAGTTCTTC. It encodes CASSLAWGMFPSSYNEQFF. V usage is TRBV7-2 and J usage is TRBJ2-1; D is uncertain. In germline, CDR1 is SGHTA, CDR2 FQGNSA. Trimming cost V 0 bases and J 0 bases, with 18 bases left between them. The CDR3 is 19 residues long. The whole variable domain, filled in from reference TRBV7-2 and TRBJ2-1, reads GAGVSQSPSNKVTEKGKDVELRCDPISGHTALYWYRQSLGQGLEFLIYFQGNSAPDKSGLPSDRFSAERTGGSVSTLTIQRTQQEDSAVYLCASSLAWGMFPSSYNEQFFGPGTRLTVL.

By share, this clone ranks as medium-sized. CDR3 bases: TGTGCCAGCAGCTCCGGGACAGCCGGTGAAAAACTGTTTTTT. Translation gives CASSSGTAGEKLFF. The chain recombines TRBV11-2 with TRBJ1-4; 7 bases are shared with TRBD1. In germline, CDR1 is SGHAT, CDR2 FQNNGV. The CDR3 extends over 14 amino acids. The junction had 6 bases not matched to a gene; V was cut back by 4 bases and J by 7 bases.

The chain joins TRBV6-5 to TRBJ1-6, with 7 bases identical to TRBD1. The CDR3 length is 14 residues. Germline V gene lookup returns CDR1 MNHEY and CDR2 SVGAGI. The trim removed 7 bases at V and 8 bases at J, leaving 8 bases unmatched. CDR3 bases: TGTGCCAGCACGGTCACAGGGGATTATTCACCCCTCCACTTT. Protein product: CASTVTGDYSPLHF.

V gene TRBV5-8 combines with J gene TRBJ1-1; D perhaps matches TRBD1 (5 bases). CDR3 length equals 14 residues. Germline V CDR1 and CDR2: SGHTS, YDEGEE. The germline V and J ends were trimmed by 2 bases and 3 bases, with 11 bases remaining between them. The CDR3 here is CASSFTGQYTEAFF. The CDR3 coding sequence is TGTGCCAGCAGCTTCACAGGACAATACACTGAAGCTTTCTTT.

This chain links TRBV30 with TRBJ1-1; D is unclear. This CDR3 region has 13 residues. The germline gives CDR1 GTSNPN, CDR2 SVGIG (reference sequence). Trimming shortened V by 2 bases and J by 0 bases, and 7 bases separated the two germline ends. The CDR3 sequence: CAWSHGLNTEAFF. The CDR3 DNA reads TGTGCCTGGAGTCACGGGTTGAACACTGAAGCTTTCTTT.

With respect to this clone: Relative to the germline gene, one junction end is altered; a read error may explain this. The V and J genes are TRBV7-7 and TRBJ1-1, with a weak D call TRBD1 (5 bases). The germline V gene has CDR1 SSHAT and CDR2 FNYEAQ (reference sequence). This CDR3 spans 13 amino acids. The CDR3 bases are TGTGCTAGCAGCCACTCGACAGCCTCTGAAGCTTTCTTT. As protein: CASSHSTASEAFF.

The gene calls are TRBV7-9 and TRBJ2-5; 7 positions match TRBD1. The germline CDR1 and CDR2 sequences are SEHNR and FQNEAQ (reference sequence). This CDR3 is built from 14 residues. V dropped 6 bases and J dropped 4; count of bases not matched to a gene: 8. In DNA, the CDR3 is TGTGCCAGCAGAGGGACAGTTGGGGGAGAGACCCAGTACTTC. Encoded protein: CASRGTVGGETQYF.

This chain uses TRBV28 with TRBJ2-3; 13 nucleotides match TRBD2. The CDR3 runs 16 residues. Per the germline V gene, CDR1 is MDHEN and CDR2 is SYDVKM. The J segment lost 7 bases and the V segment lost 4 bases, leaving 8 bases of the junction unmatched. The CDR3 sequence: CASSSGGLAGDYTQYF. CDR3 in DNA: TGTGCCAGCAGTTCCGGAGGACTAGCGGGAGATTATACGCAGTATTTT.

This rearrangement joins TRBV7-8 to TRBJ2-1; D assignment may be TRBD1 or TRBD2 (5 bases each). Trimming removed 4 bases at V and 10 bases at J, with 11 bases between. This CDR3 is 12 amino acids long. CDR1 SGHVS and CDR2 FQNEAQ come from the germline V gene. The CDR3 reads CASSSEWGEQFF. DNA for the CDR3: TGTGCCAGCAGCTCAGAATGGGGGGAGCAGTTCTTC.

This chain links TRBV6-6 with TRBJ2-7; 9 positions match TRBD1. The germline V gene has CDR1 MNHNY and CDR2 SVGAGI (reference sequence). The ends lost 7 bases at V and 0 bases at J; junction bases unmatched: 10. The CDR3 contains 16 residues. The CDR3 loop is CASNNQGTGYSYEQYF. The CDR3 region has the DNA TGTGCCAGCAACAACCAGGGGACAGGGTACTCCTACGAGCAGTACTTC.

The chain employs TRBV10-3 and TRBJ1-6, with D hard to call. The ends were cut back, 11 bases at V and 0 bases at J, with 11 bases in the middle. The CDR3 is made up of 14 amino acids. Germline V CDR1 and CDR2: ENHRY, SYGVKD. CDR3 bases: TGTGCCTCCTCCAGTAGCTCCTATAATTCACCCCTCCACTTT. Its translation: CASSSSSYNSPLHF.